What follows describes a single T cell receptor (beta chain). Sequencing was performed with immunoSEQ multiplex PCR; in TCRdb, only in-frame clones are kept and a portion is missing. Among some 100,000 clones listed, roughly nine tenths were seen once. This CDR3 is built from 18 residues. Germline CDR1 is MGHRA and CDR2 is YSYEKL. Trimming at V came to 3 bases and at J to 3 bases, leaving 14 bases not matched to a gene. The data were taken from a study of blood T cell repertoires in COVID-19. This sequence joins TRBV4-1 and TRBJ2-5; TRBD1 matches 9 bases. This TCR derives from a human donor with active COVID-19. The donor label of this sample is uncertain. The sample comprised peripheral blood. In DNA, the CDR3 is TGCGCCAGCAGCCACTCAGAACAGGGGGCCTGGGCCGAAGAGACCCAGTACTTC. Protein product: CASSHSEQGAWAEETQYF.